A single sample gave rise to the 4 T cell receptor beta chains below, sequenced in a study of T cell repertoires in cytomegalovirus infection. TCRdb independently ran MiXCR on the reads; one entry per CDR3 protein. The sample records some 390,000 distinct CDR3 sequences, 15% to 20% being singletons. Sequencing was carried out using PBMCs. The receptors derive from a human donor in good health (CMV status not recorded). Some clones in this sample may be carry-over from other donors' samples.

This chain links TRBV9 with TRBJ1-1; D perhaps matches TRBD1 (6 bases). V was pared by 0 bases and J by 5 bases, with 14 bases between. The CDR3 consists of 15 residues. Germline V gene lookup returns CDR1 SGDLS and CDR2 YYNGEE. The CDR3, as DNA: TGTGCCAGCAGCGTAGGCACAGGGAGGGGAACTGAAGCTTTCTTT. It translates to CASSVGTGRGTEAFF.

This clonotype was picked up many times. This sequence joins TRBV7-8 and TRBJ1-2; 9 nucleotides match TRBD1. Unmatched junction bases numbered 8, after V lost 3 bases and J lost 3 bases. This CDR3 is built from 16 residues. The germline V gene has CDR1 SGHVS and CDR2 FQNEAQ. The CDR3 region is CASSFARTGVHYGYTF. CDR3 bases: TGTGCCAGCAGCTTTGCACGGACAGGGGTTCACTATGGCTACACCTTC.

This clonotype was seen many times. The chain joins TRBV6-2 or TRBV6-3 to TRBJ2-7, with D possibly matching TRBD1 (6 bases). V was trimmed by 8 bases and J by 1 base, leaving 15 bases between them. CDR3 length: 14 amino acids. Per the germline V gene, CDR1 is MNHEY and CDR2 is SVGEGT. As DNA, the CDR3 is TGTGCCAGCCGAGGACAGATGAGTTCCTACGAGCAGTACTTC. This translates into CASRGQMSSYEQYF.

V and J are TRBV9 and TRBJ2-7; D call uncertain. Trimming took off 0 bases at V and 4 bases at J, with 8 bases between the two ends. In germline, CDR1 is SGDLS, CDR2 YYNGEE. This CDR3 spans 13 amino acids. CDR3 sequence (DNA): TGTGCCAGCAGCGTAGGGGTCGGGTACGAGCAGTACTTC. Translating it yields CASSVGVGYEQYF.